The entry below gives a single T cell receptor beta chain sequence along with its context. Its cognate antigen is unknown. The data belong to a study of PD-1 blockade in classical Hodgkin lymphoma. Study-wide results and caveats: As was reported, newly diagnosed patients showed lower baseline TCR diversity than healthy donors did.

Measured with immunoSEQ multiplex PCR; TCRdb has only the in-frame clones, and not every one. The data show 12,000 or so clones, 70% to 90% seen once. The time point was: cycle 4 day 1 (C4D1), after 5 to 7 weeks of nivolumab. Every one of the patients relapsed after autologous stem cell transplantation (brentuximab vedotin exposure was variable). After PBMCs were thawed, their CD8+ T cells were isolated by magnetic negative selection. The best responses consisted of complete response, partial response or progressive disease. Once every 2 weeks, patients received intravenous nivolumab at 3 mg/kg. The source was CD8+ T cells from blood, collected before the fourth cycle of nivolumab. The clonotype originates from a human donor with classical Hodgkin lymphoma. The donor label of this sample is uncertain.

CDR3 bases: TGTGCCAGCAGTCAAATGATAGTTAGCGGGAGCGGAAATACGCAGTATTTT. Encoded protein: CASSQMIVSGSGNTQYF. The V gene is TRBV27, the J gene TRBJ2-3, with TRBD2 matching 9 bases. The length of the CDR3 is 17 residues. The germline CDR1 and CDR2 sequences are MNHEY and SMNVEV (reference sequence). V was pared by 5 bases and J by 7 bases, with 16 bases of the junction left unmatched.